The 31 T cell receptor beta chains listed next were all sequenced from one sample in a study of blood T cell repertoires in COVID-19. Repertoires were generated with immunoSEQ multiplex PCR, while TCRdb's copy carries only in-frame clones and drops some. Here the sample spans about 480,000 clones, over 75% being singletons. Sample: PBMCs or T cells enriched from blood (not recorded which). The source is a woman in her forties who had recovered from COVID-19.

The V and J genes are TRBV6-6 and TRBJ2-7, with D perhaps TRBD1 (6 bases). The CDR3 is made up of 16 amino acids. Germline V gives CDR1 MNHNY, CDR2 SVGAGI (reference sequence). V was clipped by 5 bases and J by 2 bases, with 19 bases between them. In DNA form, the CDR3 reads TGTGCCAGCAGTGGCAAGGACAGCAGCAAACCCTACGAGCAGTACTTC. Amino acid sequence: CASSGKDSSKPYEQYF.

The chain has TRBV11-2 and TRBJ2-3; no reliable D call. This CDR3 has 16 amino acids. V lost 1 base and J lost 4, with 15 bases in between. Germline values: CDR1 SGHAT, CDR2 FQNNGV. This CDR3 reads CASSLGLRTPSDTQYF. Written as DNA, the CDR3 is TGTGCCAGCAGCTTAGGCCTGAGAACCCCCTCAGATACGCAGTATTTT.

This clone appeared a single time. This sequence joins TRBV7-9 and TRBJ1-2; possible D gene TRBD1, 6 bases. Between the trimmed V and J ends, which lost 5 bases and 6 bases, there was a span of 16 bases. Germline V gene sequence: CDR1 SEHNR, CDR2 FQNEAQ (reference sequence). The CDR3 spans 14 residues. DNA of the CDR3: TGTGCCAGCAGCCGGCAGGGGTTCGGTGATGGCTACACCTTC. Its translation is CASSRQGFGDGYTF.

V is TRBV18 and J is TRBJ2-1, with 9 nucleotides matching TRBD1. CDR3 length equals 15 residues. CDR1 KGHSH and CDR2 LQKENI come from the germline V gene. The junction had 4 bases not matched to a gene; V was cut back by 6 bases and J by 1 base. The CDR3 DNA reads as TGTGCCAGCTCGGTAGGACAGGGGTCCTACAATGAGCAGTTCTTC. This sequence encodes CASSVGQGSYNEQFF.

V is TRBV19 and J is TRBJ2-5; the match to TRBD1 covers 7 bases. With 6 bases clipped from V and 1 base from J, the junction kept 8 bases outside the gene matches. The germline V gene has CDR1 LNHDA and CDR2 SQIVND (reference sequence). The CDR3 covers 15 residues. The CDR3 nucleotides are TGTGCCAGTAGACCGCCGGGACAGAGCCAAGAGACCCAGTACTTC. Translation gives CASRPPGQSQETQYF.

The V call is TRBV9, the J call TRBJ2-3, with 10 bases that match TRBD2. After removal of 0 bases from V and 4 bases from J, the junction contained 11 bases not matched to a gene. CDR3 length: 18 residues. Germline-derived CDR1 and CDR2 are SGDLS and YYNGEE. The CDR3 coding sequence is TGTGCCAGCAGCGTAGGGCTTAGGAGCGGGAGGGCAGCAGATACGCAGTATTTT. The encoded protein is CASSVGLRSGRAADTQYF.

The chain employs TRBV7-2 and TRBJ2-7, with 13 bases matching TRBD2. The CDR3 contains 16 residues. CDR1 is SGHTA, CDR2 FQGNSA, per germline. J gave up 1 base and V 3 bases, and 3 bases lay outside the gene matches. CDR3 DNA sequence: TGTGCCAGCAGCTTCAGACTAGCGGGAGGATCCTACGAGCAGTACTTC. Protein sequence: CASSFRLAGGSYEQYF.

This sequence joins TRBV3-1 (or the pseudogene TRBV3-2) and TRBJ1-1; TRBD1 is a possible D gene (6 bases). The germline gives CDR1 LGHDT, CDR2 YNNKEL (reference sequence). The CDR3 contains 14 residues. Deletions cut 6 bases from V and 1 base from J, with 12 bases between. The CDR3 coding sequence is TGTGCCAGCAGTGTCGGGGGGCGGAACACTGAAGCTTTCTTT. Translation: CASSVGGRNTEAFF.

The V and J genes are TRBV15 and TRBJ1-6; 7 nucleotides line up with TRBD1. CDR3 length: 13 residues. Trimming removed 6 bases from V and 14 bases from J; junction bases left unmatched: 10. Germline CDR1 is LNHNV and CDR2 is YYDKDF (reference sequence). Written as DNA, the CDR3 is TGTGCCACCAGAAGAATACAGGGGTTGGCCCTCCACTTT. It codes for CATRRIQGLALHF. The variable domain in full, with the rest retrieved from reference TRBV15 and TRBJ1-6, is DAMVIQNPRYQVTQFGKPVTLSCSQTLNHNVMYWYQQKSSQAPKLLFHYYDKDFNNEADTPDNFQSRRPNTSFCFLDIRSPGLGDTAMYLCATRRIQGLALHFGNGTRLTVT.

The V call is TRBV20-1, the J call TRBJ2-1, with 7 bases aligning to TRBD2. V shed 3 bases, J shed 7 bases, and the junction held 9 bases outside the gene matches. This CDR3 is 14 amino acids long. Germline V gene data show CDR1 as DFQATT and CDR2 as SNEGSKA (reference sequence). The CDR3 nucleotides are TGCAGTGCTAGTCAGGACGGGGGGATAAATGAGCAGTTCTTC. It translates to CSASQDGGINEQFF.

This chain joins TRBV27 and TRBJ1-4, with D possibly being TRBD1 (6 bases). The ends were cut back, 5 bases at V and 5 bases at J, with 18 bases in the middle. Germline CDR1 and CDR2: MNHEY and SMNVEV (reference sequence). The CDR3 extends over 16 amino acids. The CDR3 sequence is CASSPSLGGGNEKLFF. In DNA form, the CDR3 reads TGTGCCAGCAGTCCCTCCTTAGGGGGGGGCAATGAAAAACTGTTTTTT.

The CDR3 DNA follows: TGCGCCAGCAGCCAATCGACTCTAGCAAACACTGAAGCTTTCTTT. It encodes CASSQSTLANTEAFF. V is TRBV4-1 and J is TRBJ1-1; D not certain. Germline V lookup: CDR1 MGHRA, CDR2 YSYEKL. The CDR3 spans 15 residues. The V end was cut by 2 bases, the J end by 2 bases, with 12 bases between.

The V and J genes are TRBV29-1 and TRBJ2-7; 8 nucleotides line up with TRBD1. V lost 6 bases, J lost 4 bases, and 20 bases stayed unmatched. Germline V CDR1 and CDR2: SQVTM, ANQGSEA. The length of the CDR3 is 17 residues. This CDR3 reads CSVAGTGWPLVAYEQYF. In nucleotides, the CDR3 is TGCAGCGTGGCTGGGACAGGATGGCCCTTAGTCGCTTACGAGCAGTACTTC.

V gene TRBV4-3 combines with J gene TRBJ1-1; maybe TRBD1 (6 bases). V dropped 1 base and J dropped 4 bases, with 13 bases sitting between them. This CDR3 is built from 15 residues. Germline loops: CDR1 LGHNA, CDR2 YSLEER. CDR3 loop: CASSQVQGWGTEAFF. Here the CDR3 DNA reads TGCGCCAGCAGCCAAGTACAGGGATGGGGCACTGAAGCTTTCTTT.

The chain couples TRBV19 to TRBJ2-3; possible D gene TRBD2, 7 bases. Looked up from germline, CDR1 is LNHDA and CDR2 is SQIVND (reference sequence). The CDR3 sequence is 17 residues long. The V and J ends lost 2 bases and 3 bases respectively, with 18 bases between them. This CDR3 is CASSIWGGRVTTDTQYF. CDR3 nucleotide sequence: TGTGCCAGTAGTATATGGGGGGGCAGGGTAACGACAGATACGCAGTATTTT.

This clone has a single count. This chain joins TRBV5-1 and TRBJ2-1; D is possibly TRBD2 (6 bases). The CDR3 spans 16 residues. V was pared by 1 base and J by 0 bases, with 11 bases between. The germline CDR1 and CDR2 sequences are SGHRS and YFSETQ. This CDR3 is CASSLSAGSSYNEQFF. In DNA, the CDR3 is TGCGCCAGCAGCTTGAGTGCCGGGAGCTCCTACAATGAGCAGTTCTTC.

The chain links TRBV19 to TRBJ2-7, with TRBD2 matching over 9 bases. Trimming at V came to 3 bases and at J to 6 bases, leaving 15 bases not matched to a gene. CDR1 and CDR2 from the germline V gene are LNHDA and SQIVND (reference sequence). The CDR3 has 17 amino acids. The CDR3 loop reads CASSIEPKGTSSVEQYF. The CDR3 DNA reads TGTGCCAGTAGTATCGAACCTAAAGGGACTAGCTCGGTCGAGCAGTACTTC.

V gene TRBV28 combines with J gene TRBJ2-7; the match to TRBD2 covers 10 bases. The CDR3 consists of 15 residues. V shed 3 bases, J shed 1 base, and the junction held 3 bases outside the gene matches. The germline gives CDR1 MDHEN, CDR2 SYDVKM. The CDR3: CASSFTGLASYEQYF. The CDR3 nucleotides are TGTGCCAGCAGTTTTACGGGACTAGCGTCCTACGAGCAGTACTTC.

This clone was seen only a few times. The rearrangement links TRBV6-5 to TRBJ1-2, with 9 positions matching TRBD1. Germline loops: CDR1 MNHEY, CDR2 SVGAGI. This CDR3 is built from 14 residues. V lost 5 bases, J lost 7 bases, and 8 bases stayed unmatched. CDR3: CASSPSTGGLGYTF. In DNA form, the CDR3 reads TGTGCCAGCAGTCCATCTACAGGGGGCCTTGGCTACACCTTC.

The chain combines TRBV20-1 with TRBJ1-2; D might be TRBD1 (6 bases). The germline V and J ends were trimmed by 3 bases and 1 base, with 15 bases remaining between them. CDR1 and CDR2 (germline): DFQATT, SNEGSKA (reference sequence). The CDR3 loop spans 15 amino acids. CDR3: CSASSLDSINYGYTF. CDR3 nucleotide sequence: TGCAGTGCTAGTAGCCTGGACAGTATTAACTATGGCTACACCTTC.

This chain joins TRBV29-1 and TRBJ2-3; 7 nucleotides match TRBD1. Germline lookup yields CDR1 SQVTM and CDR2 ANQGSEA. The CDR3 covers 14 residues. After removal of 4 bases from V and 0 bases from J, the junction contained 4 bases not matched to a gene. CDR3: CSVVGGGSTDTQYF. The CDR3 bases are TGCAGCGTTGTAGGGGGCGGCAGCACAGATACGCAGTATTTT.

Here the CDR3 DNA reads TGTGCCAGCAGTTTGGGTAGGACGGGGGATGGCTACACCTTC. Amino acids: CASSLGRTGDGYTF. The J gene is TRBJ1-2, the V gene TRBV27; weak D call: TRBD1 (5 bases). Deletions cut 3 bases from V and 6 bases from J, with 14 bases between. This CDR3 has 14 amino acids. Per the germline V gene, CDR1 is MNHEY and CDR2 is SMNVEV (reference sequence).

This sequence joins TRBV30 and TRBJ1-6; 8 bases line up with TRBD1. V shed 5 bases and J 3 bases; nucleotides not matched to a gene: 3. The length of the CDR3 is 14 residues. CDR1 and CDR2 (germline): GTSNPN, SVGIG (reference sequence). The CDR3 nucleotides read TGTGCCTGGCGACAGGGGAGCTATAATTCACCCCTCCACTTT. Translated, it gives CAWRQGSYNSPLHF.

This chain joins TRBV11-2 and TRBJ2-7, with 8 bases identical to TRBD1. V shed 5 bases, J shed 6 bases, and the junction held 9 bases outside the gene matches. Germline-derived CDR1 and CDR2 are SGHAT and FQNNGV. This CDR3 has 14 residues. CDR3 residues: CASSTSPGGPEQYF. The DNA for the CDR3 is TGTGCCAGCAGCACCAGCCCAGGGGGCCCCGAGCAGTACTTC.

This chain links TRBV7-9 with TRBJ2-1; 10 bases map to TRBD2. The CDR3 has 16 residues. Trimming cost V 5 bases and J 9 bases; bases outside gene matches: 13. Germline CDR1 reads SEHNR; CDR2 reads FQNEAQ (reference sequence). The CDR3 is CASSQYGLAERGEQFF. The CDR3 region has the DNA TGTGCCAGCAGCCAATATGGACTAGCGGAACGGGGTGAGCAGTTCTTC.

The chain couples TRBV7-9 to TRBJ1-5, with 7 bases fitting TRBD1. CDR1 and CDR2 (germline): SEHNR, FQNEAQ (reference sequence). Germline trimming cut 5 bases from V and 6 bases from J; bases unmatched to any gene: 13. The CDR3 spans 16 residues. CDR3 DNA: TGTGCCAGCAGCCCTGGAGGCGACAGGGCAGGTCAGCCCCAGCATTTT. Its protein product is CASSPGGDRAGQPQHF.

This clone was observed a few times. The rearrangement joins TRBV7-2 to TRBJ1-6, with no clear D. Germline CDR1 and CDR2: SGHTA and FQGNSA. Trimming pared 5 bases from V and 0 bases from J, leaving 5 bases between. This CDR3 spans 14 amino acids. CDR3 DNA: TGTGCCAGCAGCGAGAGCTCCTATAATTCACCCCTCCACTTT. Residues: CASSESSYNSPLHF.

The V gene is TRBV6-9, the J gene TRBJ2-5, with 8 bases identical to TRBD2. Germline values: CDR1 MNHGY, CDR2 SVAAGI. CDR3 length: 14 amino acids. Trimming took 6 bases from V and 2 from J; bases not matched to a gene: 5. CDR3 bases: TGTGCCAGCAGAGGGAAGCGGGAGCAAGAGACCCAGTACTTC. It encodes CASRGKREQETQYF.

The chain combines TRBV5-1 with TRBJ2-5; 15 bases are a match to TRBD2. With V trimmed by 0 bases and J by 3 bases, 6 bases remained unmatched. This CDR3 region has 18 residues. Looked up from germline, CDR1 is SGHRS and CDR2 is YFSETQ. As DNA, the CDR3 is TGCGCCAGCAGCTTGGGGTCGTGGACTAGCGGGAGGGAAGAGACCCAGTACTTC. Its protein product is CASSLGSWTSGREETQYF.

The V gene is TRBV4-2, the J gene TRBJ1-5; D is ambiguous. Germline CDR1 reads LGHNA; CDR2 reads YNFKEQ. The CDR3 sequence is 13 residues long. The V end lost 0 bases, the J end lost 4 bases, and 4 bases lay between the germline ends. The CDR3 DNA follows: TGTGCCAGCAGCCAAGACAGGAATCAGCCCCAGCATTTT. Translating it yields CASSQDRNQPQHF.

The chain is built from TRBV5-1 and TRBJ1-2; 8 nucleotides agree with TRBD1. This CDR3 comprises 15 residues. The germline V gene encodes CDR1 SGHRS and CDR2 YFSETQ. J lost 5 bases, V lost 1 base, and 7 bases had no gene match. CDR3 nucleotide sequence: TGCGCCAGCAGCTTGACCAGGGGGCAAAATTATGGCTACACCTTC. Protein: CASSLTRGQNYGYTF.